The 10 T cell receptor beta chains below were found in one sample sequenced in a study of blood T cell repertoires in COVID-19 (dated by TCRdb to about 2020). Library prep was done by the immunoSEQ multiplex PCR assay. The clones in this table, taken by TCRdb from immuneACCESS, are in-frame only. Not every clone is retained; where verified, under half of the shortfall comes from an unresolved V gene, and the cause of the rest is unknown. The sample records 130,000 to 150,000 clones, 70% to 80% of which are singletons. The top ten hold roughly 3.6% of the sample. Sequencing was carried out using peripheral blood. The receptors here all came from a man aged 60 to 69 with acute or convalescent COVID-19.

V is TRBV4-2 and J is TRBJ2-2; TRBD1 agrees at 9 bases. Trimming at V came to 4 bases and at J to 8 bases, leaving 8 bases not matched to a gene. The CDR3 contains 15 residues. CDR1 LGHNA and CDR2 YNFKEQ come from the germline V gene. The CDR3 DNA is TGTGCCAGCAGCCGTGCGTCAGGGACAGGGGGGGAGCTGTTTTTT. Its protein is CASSRASGTGGELFF.

The chain combines TRBV11-1 with TRBJ1-1; TRBD1 agrees at 9 bases. The CDR3 length is 15 residues. The trim removed 1 base at V and 4 bases at J, leaving 4 bases unmatched. The germline V gene has CDR1 SGHAT and CDR2 FQDESV (reference sequence). Written as DNA, the CDR3 is TGTGCCAGCAGCTTAGGGGACAGGGCCGCCACTGAAGCTTTCTTT. Its translation is CASSLGDRAATEAFF. Variable domain in full (rest from reference TRBV11-1 and TRBJ1-1): EAEVAQSPRYKITEKSQAVAFWCDPISGHATLYWYRQILGQGPELLVQFQDESVVDDSQLPKDRFSAERLKGVDSTLKIQPAELGDSAMYLCASSLGDRAATEAFFGQGTRLTVV.

DNA for the CDR3: TGTGCCAGCTCACCTGTTGCCAGGGACTATGGCTACACCTTC. This codes for CASSPVARDYGYTF. The J gene is TRBJ1-2, the V gene TRBV18; possibly TRBD1 for D (5 bases). Germline V gene sequence: CDR1 KGHSH, CDR2 LQKENI. The CDR3 length is 14 residues. V lost 3 bases, J lost 3 bases, and 11 bases lay in between.

This clone showed up just a few times. V gene TRBV6-5 combines with J gene TRBJ2-7, with D maybe TRBD2 (6 bases). Trimming stripped 4 bases from V and 3 bases from J, with 13 bases between. Germline values: CDR1 MNHEY, CDR2 SVGAGI. This CDR3 comprises 14 residues. CDR3 protein: CASSSLGGDYEQYF. The CDR3 DNA sequence: TGTGCCAGCAGTTCCTTGGGCGGGGACTACGAGCAGTACTTC.

V usage is TRBV27 and J usage is TRBJ2-1; possibly TRBD2 for D (5 bases). The CDR3 has 13 amino acids. The ends were cut back, 6 bases at V and 7 bases at J, with 13 bases in the middle. From germline, CDR1 is MNHEY and CDR2 SMNVEV (reference sequence). This CDR3 reads CASSRKGGNEQFF. The CDR3 DNA reads TGTGCCAGCAGCCGAAAAGGAGGTAATGAGCAGTTCTTC.

The chain recombines TRBV18 with TRBJ2-2; a weak D match, TRBD1 (6 bases). This CDR3 comprises 15 residues. Trimming pared 4 bases from V and 5 bases from J, leaving 14 bases between. Per the germline V gene, CDR1 is KGHSH and CDR2 is LQKENI. CDR3 DNA: TGTGCCAGCTCACAACAGGGCTCGGGAACCGGGGAGCTGTTTTTT. Amino acids: CASSQQGSGTGELFF.

The chain has TRBV11-2 and TRBJ2-1; the D gene is possibly TRBD2 (5 bases). CDR3 length equals 14 residues. Trimming took off 1 base at V and 5 bases at J, with 9 bases between the two ends. The germline CDR1 and CDR2 sequences are SGHAT and FQNNGV. The DNA of the CDR3 is TGTGCCAGCAGCTTAGGACTACTGGACAATGAGCAGTTCTTC. Its protein product is CASSLGLLDNEQFF.

In its sample, this clone was seen once. This chain links TRBV11-2 with TRBJ2-3; 10 nucleotides line up with TRBD2. The germline CDR1 and CDR2 sequences are SGHAT and FQNNGV. This CDR3 has 18 residues. The trim removed 3 bases at V and 7 bases at J, leaving 16 bases unmatched. This CDR3 reads CASSLRGGRTSGSYTQYF. The DNA of the CDR3 is TGTGCCAGCAGCTTGAGGGGGGGGAGGACTAGCGGTTCCTATACGCAGTATTTT.

V usage is TRBV5-6 and J usage is TRBJ2-7, with 7 bases identical to TRBD1. The CDR3 has 14 residues. Germline V lookup: CDR1 SGHDT, CDR2 YYEEEE. Trimming took 4 bases from V and 3 from J; bases not matched to a gene: 7. CDR3 DNA sequence: TGTGCCAGCAGCCCACTGGGACAGAGCTACGAGCAGTACTTC. Amino acid sequence: CASSPLGQSYEQYF.

The chain's CDR3 is CASSFVIGTSPLHEQFF. CDR3 in DNA: TGTGCCAGCAGTTTTGTCATCGGGACTAGTCCCCTCCATGAGCAGTTCTTC. This chain connects TRBV27 to TRBJ2-1; TRBD2 matches at 8 bases. The J segment lost 8 bases and the V segment lost 3 bases, leaving 15 bases of the junction unmatched. CDR1 and CDR2 (germline): MNHEY, SMNVEV (reference sequence). This CDR3 is 17 amino acids long.